One and the same sample provided the 16 T cell receptor beta chains below, sequenced in a study of technical replicates of blood from several donors. Only in-frame clones appear in the TCRdb table, and some are missing; sequencing was by immunoSEQ multiplex PCR. The sample lists about 93,000 clones; around 96% were seen once. Sequencing was performed on T cells isolated from PBMCs. The receptors derive from a human donor in good health.

This clone was observed a single time. The chain employs TRBV28 and TRBJ2-1, with D perhaps matching TRBD2 (6 bases). CDR3 length: 17 residues. V was shortened by 5 bases and J by 7 bases, with 24 bases between the two germline ends. The germline V gene has CDR1 MDHEN and CDR2 SYDVKM. CDR3 in amino acids: CASSPSPLGRRINEQFF. The CDR3 nucleotides read TGTGCCAGCAGTCCCTCCCCCTTGGGGAGGCGGATAAATGAGCAGTTCTTC.

The rearrangement joins TRBV5-1 to TRBJ2-2, with 13 nucleotides matching TRBD2. With V trimmed by 4 bases and J by 5 bases, 8 bases remained unmatched. Germline V gene sequence: CDR1 SGHRS, CDR2 YFSETQ. This CDR3 contains 17 residues. In DNA form, the CDR3 reads TGCGCCAGCAGCCCCGGGACTAGCGGGGTAATAACCGGGGAGCTGTTTTTT. Residues: CASSPGTSGVITGELFF.

The count of this clone is one. CDR3: CASSPSRDRIGEQYF. In DNA, the CDR3 is TGTGCCAGCTCACCAAGTAGGGACAGGATAGGCGAGCAGTACTTC. The gene calls are TRBV18 and TRBJ2-7, with 8 bases lining up with TRBD1. V lost 2 bases, J lost 6 bases, and 9 bases stayed unmatched. The CDR3 contains 15 residues. Looked up from germline, CDR1 is KGHSH and CDR2 is LQKENI. Complete variable domain (other parts from reference TRBV18 and TRBJ2-7): NAGVMQNPRHLVRRRGQEARLRCSPMKGHSHVYWYRQLPEEGLKFMVYLQKENIIDESGMPKERFSAEFPKEGPSILRIQQVVRGDSAAYFCASSPSRDRIGEQYFGPGTRLTVT.

In its sample, this clone was seen a few times. The chain has TRBV19 and TRBJ1-1; the match to TRBD1 covers 9 bases. Germline CDR1 is LNHDA and CDR2 is SQIVND (reference sequence). Trimming removed 6 bases from V and 5 bases from J; junction bases left unmatched: 7. This CDR3 has 14 residues. The CDR3 DNA sequence: TGTGCCAGTAGGCTGGGACAGGGTATGACTGAAGCTTTCTTT. Protein: CASRLGQGMTEAFF.

This sequence joins TRBV18 and TRBJ2-1; D unclear. Trimming removed 3 bases from V and 5 bases from J, with 5 bases in between. The CDR3 has 12 residues. Germline loops: CDR1 KGHSH, CDR2 LQKENI. CDR3 DNA sequence: TGTGCCAGCTCACCTCTTAACAATGAGCAGTTCTTC. It codes for CASSPLNNEQFF.

V and J are TRBV7-9 and TRBJ2-5; no definite D call. The V end lost 1 base, the J end lost 1 base, and 10 bases lay between the germline ends. Germline V CDR1 and CDR2: SEHNR, FQNEAQ (reference sequence). The CDR3 is 15 residues long. The CDR3: CASSLDGSSQETQYF. The CDR3 DNA is TGTGCCAGCAGCTTAGATGGTAGTTCCCAAGAGACCCAGTACTTC.

The chain is built from TRBV10-1 and TRBJ2-7, with D possibly being TRBD2 (5 bases). This CDR3 region has 12 residues. The germline V gene has CDR1 WNHNN and CDR2 SYGVQD (reference sequence). V lost 3 bases and J lost 3, with 6 bases in between. CDR3 sequence: CASSDDYYEQYF. DNA of the CDR3: TGCGCCAGCAGTGATGACTACTACGAGCAGTACTTC.

The chain combines TRBV4-1 with TRBJ1-5; 8 bases are shared with TRBD1. V shed 1 base, J shed 9 bases, and the junction held 8 bases outside the gene matches. Germline CDR1 and CDR2: MGHRA and YSYEKL. The length of the CDR3 is 15 residues. The CDR3 loop is CASSQGTGGSWPQHF. For the CDR3, the DNA is TGCGCCAGCAGCCAAGGTACAGGGGGAAGTTGGCCCCAGCATTTT.

This chain joins TRBV9 and TRBJ2-5; the match to TRBD1 covers 11 bases. V shed 0 bases, J shed 3 bases, and the junction held 16 bases outside the gene matches. Germline loops: CDR1 SGDLS, CDR2 YYNGEE. The length of the CDR3 is 20 residues. The CDR3 region is CASSVGLRWTGGHLKETQYF. CDR3 DNA: TGTGCCAGCAGCGTAGGACTAAGGTGGACAGGGGGCCATCTAAAAGAGACCCAGTACTTC. Full variable domain (outside the CDR3, taken from reference TRBV9 and TRBJ2-5): DSGVTQTPKHLITATGQRVTLRCSPRSGDLSVYWYQQSLDQGLQFLIQYYNGEERAKGNILERFSAQQFPDLHSELNLSSLELGDSALYFCASSVGLRWTGGHLKETQYFGPGTRLLVL.

The chain has TRBV21-1 and TRBJ2-7; TRBD2, as called in the table, went unchecked against the DNA. TRBV21-1 is an annotated pseudogene. This CDR3 has 12 amino acids. CDR3 DNA: TGTGCCAGCAGCAGAGGGTCCTACGAGCAGTACTTC. Its translation: CASSRGSYEQYF.

The rearrangement uses TRBV7-2 and TRBJ2-7; 11 bases map to TRBD2. CDR3 length equals 15 residues. The trim removed 4 bases at V and 0 bases at J, leaving 2 bases unmatched. CDR1 is SGHTA, CDR2 FQGNSA, per germline. CDR3 residues: CASSSGLAGSYEQYF. The CDR3 coding sequence is TGTGCCAGCAGCTCCGGACTAGCGGGCTCCTACGAGCAGTACTTC.

This clone appeared once. The J gene is TRBJ2-3, the V gene TRBV7-3, with a possible D match to TRBD2 (6 bases). The V end was cut by 3 bases, the J end by 4 bases, with 8 bases between. CDR1 SGHTA and CDR2 FQGTGA come from the germline V gene. The CDR3 extends over 13 amino acids. The CDR3 bases are TGTGCCAGCAGCTTTGGAGGGGCAGATACGCAGTATTTT. Translated, it gives CASSFGGADTQYF.

The V and J genes are TRBV5-4 and TRBJ1-1, with 8 nucleotides matching TRBD1. Looked up from germline, CDR1 is SGHNT and CDR2 is YYREEE (reference sequence). This CDR3 has 14 amino acids. V shed 4 bases and J 6 bases; nucleotides not matched to a gene: 8. The CDR3 DNA reads TGTGCCAGCAGCCCACAGACAGGGGACTCTGAAGCTTTCTTT. Its protein is CASSPQTGDSEAFF.

This chain uses TRBV7-9 with TRBJ1-2; possibly TRBD1 for D (5 bases). Deletions cut 5 bases from V and 7 bases from J, with 14 bases between. The CDR3 totals 13 residues. The V gene's germline CDR1 is SEHNR and CDR2 FQNEAQ (reference sequence). The DNA for the CDR3 is TGTGCCAGCAGCCCTCCAGGGTCTTCTGGCTACACCTTC. Translated: CASSPPGSSGYTF.

The chain employs TRBV6-1 and TRBJ1-5; no definite D call. Germline V lookup: CDR1 MNHNS, CDR2 SASEGT. The CDR3 covers 11 residues. Trimming cost V 6 bases and J 4 bases, with 4 bases left between them. CDR3 DNA sequence: TGTGCCAGCAGCACTAATCAGCCCCAGCATTTT. Its protein is CASSTNQPQHF.

This clone was observed a few times. The V call is TRBV28, the J call TRBJ1-2; possibly TRBD1 for D (5 bases). This CDR3 contains 14 residues. Trimming cost V 6 bases and J 4 bases, with 15 bases left between them. The germline CDR1 and CDR2 sequences are MDHEN and SYDVKM. In nucleotides, the CDR3 is TGTGCCAGCAGCCCGGGGGGGAACAGCTATGGCTACACCTTC. This translates into CASSPGGNSYGYTF.